This T cell receptor (beta chain) was sequenced in a study of beta chain features in type 1 diabetes. Study findings and constraints: Moderate but significant shortening of TCRB CDR3s was recorded in all four CD4+ subsets from Type 1 diabetes patients.

From germline, CDR1 is SGHTA and CDR2 FQGTGA. There are 13 residues in the CDR3. The V end lost 2 bases, the J end lost 5 bases, and 7 bases lay between the germline ends. This clone appeared a few times. Its antigen is undetermined. Since all of the isolated RNA was reverse transcribed, expressed TCRB transcripts were what got sequenced. The data were produced by immunoSEQ multiplex PCR, yet TCRdb's version contains in-frame clones alone and is incomplete. This sample carries hundreds of thousands of clones, around 12% of them seen once, and the ten largest clones take around 0.0099%. The sample consisted of naive CD4+ T cells from blood. The sequence derives from a young woman with type 1 diabetes. J is TRBJ2-1 and V is TRBV7-3, with a possible D match to TRBD2 (5 bases). The CDR3 region has the DNA TGTGCCAGCAGCTTATTCGGGAACAATGAGCAGTTCTTC. It specifies CASSLFGNNEQFF.